Below are 18 T cell receptor beta chains sequenced from a single sample in a study of T cell changes during pregnancy in multiple sclerosis. Data came from immunoSEQ multiplex PCR; TCRdb stores just in-frame clones and leaves some out. The sample has some 70,000 clones, roughly 92% seen once. The source was peripheral blood, collected after pregnancy. The receptors here all came from a female donor in good health, enrolled as a control in a pregnancy study.

CDR3 nucleotides: TGTGCCAGCGGAATAGGGGGGGGACGCAATGAGCAGTTCTTC. It codes for CASGIGGGRNEQFF. This chain links TRBV6-5 with TRBJ2-1; a weak D match, TRBD2 (7 bases). This CDR3 has 14 residues. V dropped 8 bases and J dropped 6 bases, with 17 bases sitting between them. Germline V CDR1 and CDR2: MNHEY, SVGAGI.

The chain joins TRBV7-9 to TRBJ1-4; TRBD1 aligns across 12 bases. V shed 4 bases and J 6 bases; nucleotides not matched to a gene: 6. The CDR3 spans 16 residues. Germline CDR1 is SEHNR and CDR2 is FQNEAQ (reference sequence). The chain's CDR3 is CASSSRDRGRDEKLFF. The CDR3 bases are TGTGCCAGCAGCTCCCGGGACAGGGGGCGGGATGAAAAACTGTTTTTT.

CDR3 coding DNA: TGCAGCGTTGAAGATGGGACAGGGGGCCTGAACACTGAAGCTTTCTTT. Translating gives CSVEDGTGGLNTEAFF. The chain carries TRBV29-1 and TRBJ1-1, with 12 bases matching TRBD1. The junction had 2 bases not matched to a gene; V was cut back by 0 bases and J by 0 bases. The CDR3 sequence is 16 residues long. The germline CDR1 and CDR2 sequences are SQVTM and ANQGSEA. Drawing the rest from reference TRBV29-1 and TRBJ1-1, the complete variable domain is SAVISQKPSRDICQRGTSLTIQCQVDSQVTMMFWYRQQPGQSLTLIATANQGSEATYESGFVIDKFPISRPNLTFSTLTVSNMSPEDSSIYLCSVEDGTGGLNTEAFFGQGTRLTVV.

The CDR3 nucleotides are TGTGCCACCAGCAGAGCCCAGGGGCCGAACACTGAAGCTTTCTTT. Residues: CATSRAQGPNTEAFF. V is TRBV15 and J is TRBJ1-1; D might be TRBD1 (6 bases). Trimming left V 1 base short and J 1 base short, with 10 bases between. CDR3 length: 15 amino acids. Germline loops: CDR1 LNHNV, CDR2 YYDKDF (reference sequence).

This chain uses TRBV10-3 with TRBJ2-7, with TRBD1 identical over 7 bases. The CDR3 length is 14 residues. Looked up from germline, CDR1 is ENHRY and CDR2 is SYGVKD. The ends lost 0 bases at V and 5 bases at J; junction bases unmatched: 4. The CDR3 is CAISESNRGHEQYF. The CDR3 DNA sequence: TGTGCCATCAGTGAGTCGAACAGGGGACACGAGCAGTACTTC.

J is TRBJ2-7 and V is TRBV7-9, with a possible D match to TRBD1 (8 bases). The CDR3 extends over 14 amino acids. V was clipped by 4 bases and J by 4 bases, with 14 bases between them. The germline V gene encodes CDR1 SEHNR and CDR2 FQNEAQ (reference sequence). CDR3 residues: CASSSQGGFYEQYF. The CDR3 DNA reads TGTGCCAGCAGCTCACAGGGGGGGTTTTACGAGCAGTACTTC.

The chain employs TRBV7-9 and TRBJ2-7; D is possibly TRBD1 (5 bases). CDR1 is SEHNR, CDR2 FQNEAQ, per germline (reference sequence). The CDR3 runs to 15 residues. Trimming shortened V by 1 base and J by 0 bases, and 10 bases separated the two germline ends. The CDR3 is CASSLVGQNSYEQYF. The CDR3 DNA reads TGTGCCAGCAGCTTAGTGGGGCAGAACTCCTACGAGCAGTACTTC.

This clone turned up a few times. V usage is TRBV28 and J usage is TRBJ2-1; D unresolved. Trimming took off 3 bases at V and 5 bases at J, with 8 bases between the two ends. From germline, CDR1 is MDHEN and CDR2 SYDVKM. The CDR3 has 13 residues. For the CDR3, the DNA is TGTGCCAGCAGTTTTAAACACCACAATGAGCAGTTCTTC. Translated, it gives CASSFKHHNEQFF.

The rearrangement links TRBV29-1 to TRBJ2-5; D gene uncertain. This CDR3 spans 15 amino acids. The V and J ends lost 0 bases and 3 bases respectively, with 14 bases between them. CDR1 SQVTM and CDR2 ANQGSEA come from the germline V gene. CDR3 in DNA: TGCAGCGTTGAAGATCGGCACAGCCAAGAAGAGACCCAGTACTTC. It specifies CSVEDRHSQEETQYF.

The chain couples TRBV19 to TRBJ1-1; no clear D gene. The CDR3 totals 14 residues. Germline loops: CDR1 LNHDA, CDR2 SQIVND (reference sequence). V dropped 1 base and J dropped 3 bases, with 9 bases sitting between them. The DNA of the CDR3 is TGTGCCAGTAGTATAGCCCGGGGAGACACTGAAGCTTTCTTT. Translating gives CASSIARGDTEAFF.

This chain uses TRBV7-2 with TRBJ1-3; TRBD1 aligns across 9 bases. The germline gives CDR1 SGHTA, CDR2 FQGNSA. This CDR3 spans 17 amino acids. The ends lost 5 bases at V and 0 bases at J; junction bases unmatched: 8. The CDR3 here is CASSRPGTGSSGNTIYF. CDR3 coding DNA: TGTGCCAGCAGCCGACCCGGGACAGGGAGCTCTGGAAACACCATATATTTT.

The CDR3 DNA reads TGTGCCAGCAGAACAGGGACCGGGGAGCTGTTTTTT. This translates into CASRTGTGELFF. The gene calls are TRBV6-6 and TRBJ2-2; TRBD1 is a possible D gene (6 bases). Trimming removed 6 bases at V and 5 bases at J, with 7 bases between. The CDR3 spans 12 residues. The germline V gene has CDR1 MNHNY and CDR2 SVGAGI (reference sequence).

The rearrangement joins TRBV28 to TRBJ1-2, with 9 bases matching TRBD1. V was pared by 5 bases and J by 0 bases, with 1 base of the junction left unmatched. Germline V gene sequence: CDR1 MDHEN, CDR2 SYDVKM. This CDR3 has 14 amino acids. DNA for the CDR3: TGTGCCAGCAGTGGGACAGGGCCTAACTATGGCTACACCTTC. This encodes CASSGTGPNYGYTF.

This chain joins TRBV27 and TRBJ2-7; 8 positions agree with TRBD2. V was clipped by 5 bases and J by 5 bases; unmatched bases: 14. CDR1 is MNHEY, CDR2 SMNVEV, per germline (reference sequence). The CDR3 runs 16 residues. This chain's CDR3 is CASSVFSPGGPHEQYF. In DNA form, the CDR3 reads TGTGCCAGCAGTGTGTTTTCCCCGGGAGGGCCCCACGAGCAGTACTTC.

The chain has TRBV19 and TRBJ2-3, with 9 bases aligning to TRBD1. V shed 11 bases, J shed 1 base, and the junction held 7 bases outside the gene matches. The germline gives CDR1 LNHDA, CDR2 SQIVND (reference sequence). The CDR3 extends over 14 amino acids. The CDR3 DNA follows: TGTGCCTCCTCGGACAGGGGAGGCACAGATACGCAGTATTTT. It codes for CASSDRGGTDTQYF. Together with reference TRBV19 and TRBJ2-3, the CDR3 gives the full variable domain: DGGITQSPKYLFRKEGQNVTLSCEQNLNHDAMYWYRQDPGQGLRLIYYSQIVNDFQKGDIAEGYSVSREKKESFPLTVTSAQKNPTAFYLCASSDRGGTDTQYFGPGTRLTVL.

This rearrangement joins TRBV7-9 to TRBJ1-1, with 7 bases identical to TRBD1. Germline V lookup: CDR1 SEHNR, CDR2 FQNEAQ (reference sequence). The CDR3 is made up of 15 amino acids. The V and J ends lost 1 base and 5 bases, in that order; junction bases with no gene match: 7. The CDR3 is CASSLGGGLSTEAFF. The CDR3 nucleotides read TGTGCCAGCAGCTTAGGAGGGGGCTTGAGTACTGAAGCTTTCTTT.

The V call is TRBV7-9, the J call TRBJ2-7; 7 nucleotides agree with TRBD2. Germline values: CDR1 SEHNR, CDR2 FQNEAQ (reference sequence). V gave up 7 bases and J gave up 3 bases; unmatched junction bases: 9. The CDR3 consists of 14 residues. As DNA, the CDR3 is TGTGCCAGCACCCGCGGGGACTATCGCTACGAGCAGTACTTC. Translating gives CASTRGDYRYEQYF.

V usage is TRBV28 and J usage is TRBJ1-2, with D unclear. Trimming stripped 3 bases from V and 5 bases from J, with 7 bases between. Germline V lookup: CDR1 MDHEN, CDR2 SYDVKM. The CDR3 runs 12 residues. CDR3 DNA sequence: TGTGCCAGCAGTTTCGCGGAGTATGGCTACACCTTC. This encodes CASSFAEYGYTF.